This TCR beta chain came from a study of yellow fever vaccine responses in identical twins. A few counts support this clonotype. The antigen is not known. General observations from the study: Vaccine-induced T cell responses in twins were reportedly observed to appear partly convergent, partly personalized.

TCRdb re-called the RT-PCR reads through MiXCR, storing one row per CDR3 protein. In the table there are 17,000 or so distinct CDR3 sequences, roughly 70% of which are singletons. The CDR3 is 15 residues long. Trimming at V came to 5 bases and at J to 3 bases, leaving 4 bases not matched to a gene. CDR1 and CDR2 from the germline V gene are SEHNR and FQNEAQ (reference sequence). This material consisted of T cells from blood (PBMCs), unsorted or a sorted subset (not recorded which), taken before or after yellow fever vaccination (not recorded which). V usage is TRBV7-9 and J usage is TRBJ2-1; 10 nucleotides line up with TRBD1. This TCR derives from a young woman who received the yellow fever vaccine. The CDR3 nucleotides are TGTGCCAGCAGCACCGGGACAGGGGACTACAATGAGCAGTTCTTC. Translation: CASSTGTGDYNEQFF.